This T cell receptor beta chain came from a study of technical replicates of blood from a few donors. Looked up from germline, CDR1 is GTSNPN and CDR2 is SVGIG (reference sequence). J gave up 4 bases and V 2 bases, and 6 bases lay outside the gene matches. CDR3 length equals 15 residues. Data came from immunoSEQ multiplex PCR; TCRdb stores just in-frame clones and leaves some out. The sample holds approximately 79,000 clones, roughly 97% seen once. The rearrangement links TRBV30 to TRBJ2-5; 11 bases agree with TRBD2. The specimen was T cells isolated from PBMCs. The clonotype comes from a human donor in good health. CDR3 in DNA: TGTGCCTGGAGTTCACTAGCGGGAGCCGCAGAGACCCAGTACTTC. Its protein is CAWSSLAGAAETQYF. The full variable domain, with the rest looked up from reference TRBV30 and TRBJ2-5, is SQTIHQWPATLVQPVGSPLSLECTVEGTSNPNLYWYRQAAGRGLQLLFYSVGIGQISSEVPQNLSASRPQDRQFILSSKKLLLSDSGFYLCAWSSLAGAAETQYFGPGTRLLVL.